This T cell receptor beta chain was recovered during a study of long-term antiretroviral therapy in people with HIV. This CDR3 region has 15 residues. Per the germline V gene, CDR1 is MGHRA and CDR2 is YSYEKL. V was trimmed by 0 bases and J by 8 bases, leaving 14 bases between them. At the survey level, the v3.0 immunoSEQ assay was run. TCRdb's table, derived via immunoSEQ multiplex PCR, lists solely in-frame clones and lacks some. Counted here are under 45,000 clones, roughly 81% occurring once; the ten biggest clones make up about 4.6%. The rearrangement uses TRBV4-1 and TRBJ2-1; no clear D gene. The receptor was derived from a woman in her 30s with HIV. This specimen consisted of unsorted PBMCs, obtained just over 2.7 years before starting antiretroviral therapy. The CDR3 sequence: CASSQEKLPSYEQFF. The CDR3 DNA follows: TGCGCCAGCAGCCAAGAGAAACTCCCGTCTTATGAGCAGTTCTTC.